The clone carrying this T cell receptor (beta chain) was observed many times. This CDR3 contains 14 residues. Trimming removed 0 bases at V and 0 bases at J, with 6 bases between. Germline V gene lookup returns CDR1 SEHNR and CDR2 FQNEAQ (reference sequence). The use of a sample-barcoded 5' primer and a J-beta primer mix characterized a second PCR of roughly 7 to 11 cycles. From the 5' RACE reads, TCRdb called clonotypes with MiXCR, one entry per CDR3 protein. This sample has about 930,000 distinct CDR3 sequences; roughly 29% occur once, and the top ten carry about 9.4%. This record comes from a study of blood T cells in healthy people across ages. A further study also used this sample, focusing on T cells of mothers and their children.

This TCR came from a woman aged 40 to 55 in good health. The chain links TRBV7-9 to TRBJ2-7; no reliable D call. The sequenced sample was blood. Written as DNA, the CDR3 is TGTGCCAGCAGCTTAGCTAGGGCCTCCTACGAGCAGTACTTC. Residues: CASSLARASYEQYF.